This is a list of T cell receptor beta chains from one sample in a study of shared clonotypes between healthy human individuals. Sequenced by immunoSEQ multiplex PCR; TCRdb stores in-frame clones only, minus some. The sample lists 1.5 million to 1.9 million clones, about 98% seen once, with approximately 0.44% in the top ten. Sequenced input: naive CD4+ T cells sorted from blood. The receptors originated from a man aged 30 to 45 in good health. CDR3s include the opening cysteine and the closing phenylalanine or tryptophan. The order of the fields is D gene, V gene, J gene, clone size, CDR3 DNA, CDR3 protein. A D gene is named only where the DNA matches it firmly. The size field is filled for only some rows; it gives once, few, many or a size class.

>-|TRBV2|TRBJ1-4|once
TGTGCCAGCAGAACCGGGACGGGAGGCGAAAAACTGTTTTTT
CASRTGTGGEKLFF
>TRBD2|TRBV2|TRBJ2-2|-
TGTGCCAGCAGTGAAAAACTAGCGGGAGGGCTGAACACCGGGGAGCTGTTTTTT
CASSEKLAGGLNTGELFF
>-|TRBV12-2|TRBJ2-1|-
TGTGCAAGTCGCTTATCCCTAGCGGGCTACAATGAGCAGTTCTTC
CASRLSLAGYNEQFF
>-|TRBV15|TRBJ1-1|-
TGTGCCACCAGCAGAGGAAGGGCGGAATACACTGAAGCTTTCTTT
CATSRGRAEYTEAFF
>-|TRBV21-1|TRBJ2-1|-
TGTGCCAGCAGCAAAACCTCGGGGCTAGCGGGCGTTGAGCAGTTCTTC
CASSKTSGLAGVEQFF
>-|TRBV2|TRBJ2-7|-
TGTGCCAGCAGTTTCACAGGGAGGAACGAGCAGTACTTC
CASSFTGRNEQYF
>-|TRBV6-4|TRBJ2-1|-
TGTGCCAGCAGTGTGGAGCGCGCATCCTACAATGAGCAGTTCTTC
CASSVERASYNEQFF
>TRBD2|TRBV6-5|TRBJ2-1|-
TGTGCCAGCAGGACTAGCGAGAGGACGAATGAGCAGTTCTTC
CASRTSERTNEQFF
>-|TRBV18|TRBJ1-1|-
TGTGCCACTTCGACCGCTATGAACACTGAAGCTTTCTTT
CATSTAMNTEAFF
>TRBD1|TRBV2|TRBJ1-5|-
TGTGCCAGCAACGGACAGGGGCTGGGACAGCCCCAGCATTTT
CASNGQGLGQPQHF
>TRBD1|TRBV6-1|TRBJ1-3|-
TGTGCCAGCAGTGAAGCTTGGGACAGGGTTGGAAACACCATATATTTT
CASSEAWDRVGNTIYF
>TRBD2|TRBV5-1|TRBJ2-3|-
TGCGCCAGCAGCTTTGATAGCGGGACAGATACGCAGTATTTT
CASSFDSGTDTQYF
>-|TRBV14|TRBJ2-7|-
TGTGCCAGCAGCCAAACCCGACTAAGGCCCTACGAGCAGTACTTC
CASSQTRLRPYEQYF
>TRBD2|TRBV25-1|TRBJ2-3|-
TGTGCCAGCAGTGCTTTTAGCGGGAGAGGTGTTAGTGATACGCAGTATTTT
CASSAFSGRGVSDTQYF
>TRBD2|TRBV7-7|TRBJ2-1|-
TGTGCCAGCAGCTTACATCCCAGCGGGACTAACAATGAGCAGTTCTTC
CASSLHPSGTNNEQFF
>TRBD1|TRBV15|TRBJ1-3|-
TGTGCCACCAGCAGGGTAGGGGGCGCGGGTGGAAACACCATATATTTT
CATSRVGGAGGNTIYF
>TRBD1|TRBV27|TRBJ1-1|-
TGTGCCAGCAGTTTTGACTCCACAGGGGGGAACACTGAAGCTTTCTTT
CASSFDSTGGNTEAFF
>-|TRBV9|TRBJ2-3|once
TGTGCCAGCAGCGTAGTAGATCTCACAGATACGCAGTATTTT
CASSVVDLTDTQYF
>-|TRBV5-4|TRBJ1-4|-
TGTGCCAGCAGCTTGGGGCAGGGCGGTATAGAAAAACTGTTTTTT
CASSLGQGGIEKLFF
>TRBD2|TRBV9|TRBJ2-7|-
TGTGCCAGCAGCCGCGGGGAGCGGGATCACTCCTACGAGCAGTACTTC
CASSRGERDHSYEQYF
>-|TRBV5-1|TRBJ2-3|-
TGCGCCAGCAGCTTGACGGCAAACACAGATACGCAGTATTTT
CASSLTANTDTQYF
>-|TRBV27|TRBJ2-7|-
TGTGCCAGCAGTTTCCTGGACAGTTTCAAGCAGTACTTC
CASSFLDSFKQYF
>-|TRBV28|TRBJ1-3|-
TGTGCCAGCAGTTTGGGGGTTGGCGGCAACACCATATATTTT
CASSLGVGGNTIYF
>-|TRBV19|TRBJ2-2|-
TGTGCCAGTAGTATAGTTTCAGGTGGCACCGGGGAGCTGTTTTTT
CASSIVSGGTGELFF
>-|TRBV6-4|TRBJ1-1|-
TGTGCCGACCGATGTGGGAACACTGAAGCTTTCTTT
CADRCGNTEAFF
>TRBD1|TRBV5-1|TRBJ2-3|-
TGCGCCAGCAGCAGGGGGCAAGGTGGGTTCGGCACAGATACGCAGTATTTT
CASSRGQGGFGTDTQYF
>-|TRBV5-6|TRBJ2-1|-
TGTGCCAGCAGCACAAGAGGACAATACCCCCGGGGTGAGCAGTTCTTC
CASSTRGQYPRGEQFF
>-|TRBV6-5|TRBJ1-2|-
TGTGCCAGCAGATACCCCTCGGCTAACTATGGCTACACCTTC
CASRYPSANYGYTF
>-|TRBV28|TRBJ2-1|once
TGTGCCAGTTCTCGGGTGGGGCGGAATGAGCAGTTCTTC
CASSRVGRNEQFF
>TRBD1|TRBV28|TRBJ1-4|-
TGTGCCAGCAGTCGCCATGGGACAGTAGAGAATGAAAAACTGTTTTTT
CASSRHGTVENEKLFF
>-|TRBV10-2|TRBJ1-5|-
TGCGCCAGCAGTGGTGTACGACAGCATATTCAGCCCCAGCATTTT
CASSGVRQHIQPQHF
>TRBD2|TRBV9|TRBJ2-1|-
TGTGCCAGCAGCGTAGAGGAGCGGGATTTTTCCTACAATGAGCAGTTCTTC
CASSVEERDFSYNEQFF
>-|TRBV5-6|TRBJ2-7|-
TGTGCCAGCAGCTTGGTTGGCGGGATTTTAGAAGCGGTCGAGCAGTACTTC
CASSLVGGILEAVEQYF
>-|TRBV7-6|TRBJ2-2|-
TGTGCCAGCAGCTTAAGTGGGCAAGACACCGGGGAGCTGTTTTTT
CASSLSGQDTGELFF
>-|TRBV10-3|TRBJ2-3|-
TGTGCCCTCGCTTTAGGAACAGGTTCTGGAGATACGCAGTATTTT
CALALGTGSGDTQYF
>TRBD2|TRBV28|TRBJ2-7|-
TGTGCCAGCAGTGTAAGGCTTTGGGGGAGGGCCTCCTACGAGCAGTACTTC
CASSVRLWGRASYEQYF
>-|TRBV19|TRBJ2-6|-
TGTGCCAGCCGGGTCGGACAGCCTGGGGCCAACGTCCTGACTTTC
CASRVGQPGANVLTF
>-|TRBV30|TRBJ1-4|-
TGTGCCTGGGAGACAGGTGAAAAACTGTTTTTT
CAWETGEKLFF
>-|TRBV2|TRBJ1-1|-
TGTGCCAGCAGTGGGGGCAGAAACACTGAAGCTTTCTTT
CASSGGRNTEAFF
>-|TRBV15|TRBJ2-1|-
TGTGCCACCAGCAGAGATCTGAAGGGGCAAGAAAGAAATGAGCAGTTCTTC
CATSRDLKGQERNEQFF
>-|TRBV28|TRBJ1-5|-
TGTGCCAGCGGGCCCCAGCCCCAGCATTTT
CASGPQPQHF
>-|TRBV29-1|TRBJ2-2|-
TGCAGCGTTTACGGGACCGGGGAGCTGTTTTTT
CSVYGTGELFF
>TRBD1|TRBV28|TRBJ1-5|-
TGTGCCAGCAGTTTCCTCCTTACAGGGGGACCTAGCAATCAGCCCCAGCATTTT
CASSFLLTGGPSNQPQHF
>TRBD2|TRBV7-7|TRBJ2-7|once
TGTGCCAGCAGCTTAGTTATCCTAGCGGGAGGTACCCCTCTGGTCGAGCAGTACTTC
CASSLVILAGGTPLVEQYF
>-|TRBV27|TRBJ1-2|-
TGTGCCAGCAGTCGGCGGGGGTTTGATGGCTACACCTTC
CASSRRGFDGYTF
>-|TRBV5-1|TRBJ1-5|-
TGCGCCAGCAGCTTGGAGGGGGGCAGGGATCAGCCCCAGCATTTT
CASSLEGGRDQPQHF
>-|TRBV5-8|TRBJ2-3|-
TGTGCCAGCAGCAAGGATTTTACAGATACGCAGTATTTT
CASSKDFTDTQYF
>-|TRBV28|TRBJ1-5|once
TGTGCCACAAACCAGCTAGGAAACCGGCTTAGCAATCAGCCCCAGCATTTT
CATNQLGNRLSNQPQHF
>-|TRBV7-8|TRBJ2-1|-
TGTGCCAGCAGCTTCCCGTCCTATGAGCAGTTCTTC
CASSFPSYEQFF
>-|TRBV27|TRBJ2-7|-
TGTGCCAGCAGTTTATCTCCCGGGATCTCCCTCGAGCAGTACTTC
CASSLSPGISLEQYF
>TRBD1|TRBV5-1|TRBJ1-2|-
TGCGCCAGCAGCATGACAGGGGGAATCTATGGCTACACCTTC
CASSMTGGIYGYTF
>TRBD1|TRBV27|TRBJ2-3|-
TGTGCCAGCAGTCCCGGGACAGGGGTTTGGACAGATACGCAGTATTTT
CASSPGTGVWTDTQYF
>TRBD1|TRBV7-6|TRBJ1-4|-
TGTGCCAGCAGCCGCCCAGGGGGAAGAAATGAAAAACTGTTTTTT
CASSRPGGRNEKLFF